This entry lists 25 T cell receptor beta chains sequenced from one sample in a study of blood T cell repertoires in COVID-19. Sequencing was performed with immunoSEQ multiplex PCR; in TCRdb, only in-frame clones are kept and a portion is missing. The table has 110,000 to 150,000 clones, 65% to 85% seen once. The sequenced material came from peripheral blood. The source of these receptors is a human donor in a cohort sampled during active COVID-19.

This clone was seen only once. The genes are TRBV2 and TRBJ1-2; 7 nucleotides match TRBD1. The CDR3 sequence is 13 residues long. Germline CDR1 and CDR2: SNHLY and FYNNEI. Losses at the gene ends were 4 bases for V and 2 bases for J; bases not matched to a gene: 1. The CDR3 is CASSAGQNYGYTF. CDR3 nucleotide sequence: TGTGCCAGCAGTGCGGGACAGAACTATGGCTACACCTTC. The full variable domain, with the rest looked up from reference TRBV2 and TRBJ1-2, is EPEVTQTPSHQVTQMGQEVILRCVPISNHLYFYWYRQILGQKVEFLVSFYNNEISEKSEIFDDQFSVERPDGSNFTLKIRSTKLEDSAMYFCASSAGQNYGYTFGSGTRLTVV.

The chain employs TRBV19 and TRBJ1-1; weak D call: TRBD1 (6 bases). Trimming pared 0 bases from V and 7 bases from J, leaving 15 bases between. There are 15 residues in the CDR3. The germline V gene encodes CDR1 LNHDA and CDR2 SQIVND (reference sequence). The CDR3 nucleotides are TGTGCCAGTAGTATAGAGGGGGCGCGTCTTAGTGAAGCTTTCTTT. Its protein product is CASSIEGARLSEAFF.

The chain joins TRBV24-1 to TRBJ1-5; D is perhaps TRBD1 (5 bases). Trimming took 3 bases from V and 9 from J, leaving 14 bases between them. This CDR3 contains 14 residues. Looked up from germline, CDR1 is KGHDR and CDR2 is SFDVKD. The CDR3 bases are TGTGCCACCAGTGATGAACAGGCGAAGGGGCCCCAGCATTTT. Translating gives CATSDEQAKGPQHF.

The gene calls are TRBV5-1 and TRBJ1-6; 8 bases match TRBD1. V lost 1 base and J lost 7; bases outside the gene matches: 7. The CDR3 is made up of 16 amino acids. The germline CDR1 and CDR2 sequences are SGHRS and YFSETQ. CDR3 nucleotides: TGCGCCAGCAGCTTGATTGGGACAGGCCTAAATTCACCCCTCCACTTT. Translating gives CASSLIGTGLNSPLHF.

The J gene is TRBJ2-7, the V gene TRBV4-1; 11 bases fit TRBD1. The CDR3 is 13 residues long. With V trimmed by 4 bases and J by 5 bases, 1 base remained unmatched. Germline loops: CDR1 MGHRA, CDR2 YSYEKL. CDR3 in DNA: TGCGCCAGCAGCCCGGGACAGGGGGACGAGCAGTACTTC. It translates to CASSPGQGDEQYF.

The chain carries TRBV5-4 and TRBJ1-1; D possibly corresponds to TRBD1 (5 bases). There are 15 residues in the CDR3. CDR1 SGHNT and CDR2 YYREEE come from the germline V gene (reference sequence). V was shortened by 2 bases and J by 4 bases, with 15 bases between the two germline ends. The CDR3 nucleotides read TGTGCCAGCAGCTTAGGCGCAGGGAAAGGCACTGAAGCTTTCTTT. Protein sequence: CASSLGAGKGTEAFF.

This sequence joins TRBV5-5 and TRBJ1-5; D is possibly TRBD1 (6 bases). Germline V lookup: CDR1 SGHKS, CDR2 YYEKEE (reference sequence). This CDR3 comprises 15 residues. V shed 4 bases and J shed 0 bases, with 11 bases lying between them. CDR3: CASSASTGSNQPQHF. Written as DNA, the CDR3 is TGTGCCAGCAGCGCGTCGACAGGTAGCAATCAGCCCCAGCATTTT. The whole variable domain, filled in from reference TRBV5-5 and TRBJ1-5, reads DAGVTQSPTHLIKTRGQQVTLRCSPISGHKSVSWYQQVLGQGPQFIFQYYEKEERGRGNFPDRFSARQFPNYSSELNVNALLLGDSALYLCASSASTGSNQPQHFGDGTRLSIL.

The chain joins TRBV11-2 to TRBJ2-1; TRBD2 might be the D (7 bases). V was trimmed by 5 bases and J by 3 bases, leaving 23 bases between them. Germline assignment: CDR1 SGHAT and CDR2 FQNNGV. The CDR3 sequence is 18 residues long. The CDR3, as DNA: TGTGCCAGCAGCCTTAGTTGGGAGGCGGGGGCCAACTACAATGAGCAGTTCTTC. This gives the protein CASSLSWEAGANYNEQFF. The entire variable domain, with the rest obtained from reference TRBV11-2 and TRBJ2-1, is as follows: EAGVAQSPRYKIIEKRQSVAFWCNPISGHATLYWYQQILGQGPKLLIQFQNNGVVDDSQLPKDRFSAERLKGVDSTLKIQPAKLEDSAVYLCASSLSWEAGANYNEQFFGPGTRLTVL.

The rearrangement joins TRBV5-6 to TRBJ1-1; tentatively, D is TRBD1 (6 bases). Germline assignment: CDR1 SGHDT and CDR2 YYEEEE. V lost 6 bases, J lost 4 bases, and 13 bases lay in between. The CDR3 length is 13 residues. The CDR3 DNA follows: TGTGCCAGCACCCCACAGGGATCCACTGAAGCTTTCTTT. This translates into CASTPQGSTEAFF.

This clone occurred a few times. This chain links TRBV28 with TRBJ1-1; 7 positions match TRBD1. Trimming took 3 bases from V and 7 from J; bases not matched to a gene: 5. Germline assignment: CDR1 MDHEN and CDR2 SYDVKM. The CDR3 contains 13 residues. CDR3 DNA: TGTGCCAGCAGTTTTCAGGGGGGTAATGAAGCTTTCTTT. It translates to CASSFQGGNEAFF.

The rearrangement joins TRBV5-4 to TRBJ2-3, with 10 bases aligning to TRBD2. The CDR3 is 17 amino acids. J was trimmed by 0 bases and V by 1 base; bases with no gene match: 5. Germline V CDR1 and CDR2: SGHNT, YYREEE (reference sequence). As DNA, the CDR3 is TGTGCCAGCAGCTTGAAGCGGGGGGGATCTAGCACAGATACGCAGTATTTT. Amino acid sequence: CASSLKRGGSSTDTQYF.

J is TRBJ1-3 and V is TRBV28; D not certain. The V gene's germline CDR1 is MDHEN and CDR2 SYDVKM. This CDR3 spans 14 amino acids. Trimming removed 3 bases from V and 1 base from J, with 7 bases in between. The CDR3 bases are TGTGCCAGCAGTTTGTCTTTTTCTGGAAACACCATATATTTT. This codes for CASSLSFSGNTIYF.

The CDR3 is CASIPGGAKTQYF. CDR3 DNA sequence: TGTGCCAGCATACCAGGGGGCGCGAAGACCCAGTACTTC. V usage is TRBV6-5 and J usage is TRBJ2-5, with 8 bases aligning to TRBD1. With 7 bases clipped from V and 6 bases from J, the junction kept 7 bases outside the gene matches. This CDR3 is built from 13 residues. CDR1 MNHEY and CDR2 SVGAGI come from the germline V gene.

The chain carries TRBV5-1 and TRBJ2-3; 8 bases line up with TRBD2. This CDR3 is 13 amino acids long. After removal of 6 bases from V and 5 bases from J, the junction contained 5 bases not matched to a gene. Germline V gives CDR1 SGHRS, CDR2 YFSETQ. The CDR3 loop is CASKRGRGDTQYF. In nucleotides, the CDR3 is TGCGCCAGCAAGCGGGGGCGCGGAGATACGCAGTATTTT.

The sample holds one count of this clone. CDR3 sequence: CASSPSEGARGYTF. Written as DNA, the CDR3 is TGTGCCAGCTCACCAAGCGAGGGGGCGCGTGGCTACACCTTC. The J gene is TRBJ1-2, the V gene TRBV18, with 7 bases fitting TRBD1. The CDR3 contains 14 residues. Per germline, CDR1 KGHSH and CDR2 LQKENI. The V and J ends lost 2 bases and 7 bases, in that order; junction bases with no gene match: 7.

With respect to this clone: This CDR3 is also generated by other DNA sequences in the sample. CDR3 DNA sequence: TGTGCCAGCAGGTTCAGACTAGTACGCACCGGGGAGCTGTTTTTT. Amino acid sequence: CASRFRLVRTGELFF. The chain uses TRBV2 and TRBJ2-2; possible D gene TRBD2, 6 bases. Germline assignment: CDR1 SNHLY and CDR2 FYNNEI. The CDR3 covers 15 residues. Trimming stripped 6 bases from V and 4 bases from J, with 15 bases between.

This clone occurred once. This chain joins TRBV5-1 and TRBJ2-7; 8 bases map to TRBD1. Losses at the gene ends were 1 base for V and 3 bases for J; bases not matched to a gene: 3. The germline gives CDR1 SGHRS, CDR2 YFSETQ. CDR3 size: 14 residues. In DNA form, the CDR3 reads TGCGCCAGCAGCTTGTTCGGACAGGGCTACGAGCAGTACTTC. As protein: CASSLFGQGYEQYF.

V gene TRBV5-1 combines with J gene TRBJ2-3; D is ambiguous. Germline values: CDR1 SGHRS, CDR2 YFSETQ. CDR3 size: 15 residues. The V gene lost 0 bases and the J gene lost 6 bases, with 14 bases spanning the gap. CDR3 amino acids: CASSLGGSERDTQYF. DNA of the CDR3: TGCGCCAGCAGCTTGGGTGGGTCCGAGAGGGATACGCAGTATTTT.

This rearrangement joins TRBV5-1 to TRBJ2-7; 9 nucleotides align to TRBD1. Germline trimming cut 0 bases from V and 3 bases from J; bases unmatched to any gene: 13. The germline V gene has CDR1 SGHRS and CDR2 YFSETQ. The CDR3 covers 18 residues. The CDR3 DNA sequence: TGCGCCAGCAGCTTGGTCCTAACCGGGACAGGGCTTATCTACGAGCAGTACTTC. Its translation is CASSLVLTGTGLIYEQYF.

The chain is built from TRBV5-1 and TRBJ2-3; possible D gene TRBD1, 5 bases. V lost 0 bases and J lost 4, with 12 bases in between. The CDR3 contains 15 residues. The germline gives CDR1 SGHRS, CDR2 YFSETQ. CDR3 sequence: CASSLGGGRADTQYF. The CDR3 DNA reads TGCGCCAGCAGCTTGGGTGGTGGCAGGGCAGATACGCAGTATTTT.

V and J are TRBV28 and TRBJ1-2; D call uncertain. The germline gives CDR1 MDHEN, CDR2 SYDVKM. The length of the CDR3 is 13 residues. The V and J ends lost 3 bases and 4 bases respectively, with 9 bases between them. CDR3 sequence (DNA): TGTGCCAGCAGTTTTAGTCGCCTCTATGGCTACACCTTC. It translates to CASSFSRLYGYTF.

This sequence joins TRBV11-1 and TRBJ2-3; possibly TRBD1 for D (6 bases). CDR1 and CDR2 (germline): SGHAT, FQDESV (reference sequence). This CDR3 spans 12 amino acids. Deletions cut 5 bases from V and 9 bases from J, with 12 bases between. The CDR3 nucleotides are TGTGCCAGCAGCCCCGTTAGGGGGACGCAGTATTTT. Protein: CASSPVRGTQYF.

This chain uses TRBV13 with TRBJ1-1; a possible D gene is TRBD1 (6 bases). Trimming pared 5 bases from V and 5 bases from J, leaving 15 bases between. Looked up from germline, CDR1 is PRHDT and CDR2 is FYEKMQ (reference sequence). The CDR3 has 14 residues. The CDR3 DNA reads TGTGCCAGCAGCGTCTCAGGGAGGGGGACTGAAGCTTTCTTT. It is translated as CASSVSGRGTEAFF.

The CDR3 DNA reads TGTGCCAGCAGCTTCCGGGACACCGGGGAGCTGTTTTTT. Protein sequence: CASSFRDTGELFF. This sequence joins TRBV7-9 and TRBJ2-2; unclear D gene. Trimming cost V 3 bases and J 3 bases, with 5 bases left between them. The CDR3 length is 13 residues. Germline lookup yields CDR1 SEHNR and CDR2 FQNEAQ (reference sequence).

This chain joins TRBV19 and TRBJ2-1, with D perhaps matching TRBD1 (5 bases). This CDR3 is built from 14 residues. Trimming removed 5 bases at V and 8 bases at J, with 16 bases between. Germline values: CDR1 LNHDA, CDR2 SQIVND (reference sequence). CDR3 DNA: TGTGCCAGTAGTCCGAGGAGTAGGGGCGATGAGCAGTTCTTC. Protein product: CASSPRSRGDEQFF. Supplemented by reference TRBV19 and TRBJ2-1, the full variable domain reads DGGITQSPKYLFRKEGQNVTLSCEQNLNHDAMYWYRQDPGQGLRLIYYSQIVNDFQKGDIAEGYSVSREKKESFPLTVTSAQKNPTAFYLCASSPRSRGDEQFFGPGTRLTVL.